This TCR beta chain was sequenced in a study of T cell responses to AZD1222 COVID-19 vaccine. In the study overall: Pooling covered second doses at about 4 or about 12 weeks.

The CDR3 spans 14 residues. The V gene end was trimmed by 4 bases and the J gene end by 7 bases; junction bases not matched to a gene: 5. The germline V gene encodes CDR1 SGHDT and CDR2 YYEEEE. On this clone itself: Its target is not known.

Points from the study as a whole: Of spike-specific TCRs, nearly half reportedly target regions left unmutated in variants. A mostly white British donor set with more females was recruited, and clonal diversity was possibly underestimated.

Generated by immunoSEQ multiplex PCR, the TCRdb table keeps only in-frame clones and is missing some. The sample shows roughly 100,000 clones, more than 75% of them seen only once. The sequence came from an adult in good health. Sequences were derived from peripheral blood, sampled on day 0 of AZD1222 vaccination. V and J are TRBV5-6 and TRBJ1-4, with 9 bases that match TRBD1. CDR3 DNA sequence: TGTGCCAGCAGCCACGGACAGGGGATTGAAAAACTGTTTTTT. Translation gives CASSHGQGIEKLFF. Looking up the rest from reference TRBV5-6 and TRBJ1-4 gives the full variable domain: DAGVTQSPTHLIKTRGQQVTLRCSPKSGHDTVSWYQQALGQGPQFIFQYYEEEERQRGNFPDRFSGHQFPNYSSELNVNALLLGDSALYLCASSHGQGIEKLFFGSGTQLSVL.